This T cell receptor beta chain was obtained from a study of CXCR3-negative and CXCR3-positive naive CD8 T cells. Cells classed as naive CD8+ T cells were CD45RO-CCR7+CD27+CD95-. Remarks on this clonotype: What it binds is unknown.

Researchers prepared the TRB cDNA libraries using 5' RACE with UMI labels. Using the 5' RACE reads, TCRdb records one entry per CDR3 protein without DNA. The specimen's table records around 140,000 distinct CDR3 sequences. Broader study findings: In both naive subsets diversity was comparably high, whereas memory CD8+ cells showed much lower diversity. The naive subsets expressed comparable surface CD5, and the authors inferred TCR strength from TRB CDR3 properties.

The CDR3 contains 16 residues. Germline V gene data show CDR1 as MDHEN and CDR2 as SYDVKM. The receptor was isolated from a human donor in good health. Some clones in this sample may be carry-over from other donors' samples. Input material: naive CXCR3- CD8+ T cells from blood. The subset was: CD45RO-CCR7+CD27+CD95- naive CD8+ T cells lacking CXCR3 (TNR3-). V gene TRBV28 combines with J gene TRBJ2-7; TCRdb proposes TRBD2, but this gene call is untestable without DNA. CDR3 amino acids: CASSAQLAGTAYEQYF.